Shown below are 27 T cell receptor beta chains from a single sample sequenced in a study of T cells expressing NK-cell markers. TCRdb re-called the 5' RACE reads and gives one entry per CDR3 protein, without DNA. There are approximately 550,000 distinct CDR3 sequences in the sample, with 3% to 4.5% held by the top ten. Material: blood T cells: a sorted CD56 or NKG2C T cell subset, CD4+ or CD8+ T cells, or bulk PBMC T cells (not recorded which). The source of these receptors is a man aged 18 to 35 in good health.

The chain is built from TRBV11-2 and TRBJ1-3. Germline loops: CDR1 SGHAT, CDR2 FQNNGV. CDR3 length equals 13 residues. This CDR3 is CASSPDFGNTIYF.

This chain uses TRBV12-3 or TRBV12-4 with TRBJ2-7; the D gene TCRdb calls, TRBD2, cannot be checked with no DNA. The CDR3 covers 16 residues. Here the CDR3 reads CASSHWTSGGAVEQYF.

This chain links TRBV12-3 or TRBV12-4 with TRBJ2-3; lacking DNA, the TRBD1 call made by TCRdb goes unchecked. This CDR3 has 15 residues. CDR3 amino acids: CASRTGTLHADTQYF.

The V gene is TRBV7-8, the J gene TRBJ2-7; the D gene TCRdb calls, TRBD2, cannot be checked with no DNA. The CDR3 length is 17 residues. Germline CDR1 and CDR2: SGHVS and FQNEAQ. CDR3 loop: CASSLALVAGGFYEQYF.

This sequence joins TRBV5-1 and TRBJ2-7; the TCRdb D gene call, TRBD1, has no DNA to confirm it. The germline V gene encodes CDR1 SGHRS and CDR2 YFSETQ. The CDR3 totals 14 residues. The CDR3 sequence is CASSSDRGADEQYF.

CDR3 sequence reads: CASSKGARDSLPTNEKLFF. J is TRBJ1-4 and V is TRBV21-1; absent DNA, TCRdb's TRBD1 call cannot be checked. TRBV21-1 constitutes a pseudogene. The CDR3 covers 19 residues.

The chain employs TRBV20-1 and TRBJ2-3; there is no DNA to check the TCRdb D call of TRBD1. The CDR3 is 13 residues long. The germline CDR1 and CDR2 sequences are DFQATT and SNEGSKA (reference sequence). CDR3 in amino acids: CSQTGRNTDTQYF.

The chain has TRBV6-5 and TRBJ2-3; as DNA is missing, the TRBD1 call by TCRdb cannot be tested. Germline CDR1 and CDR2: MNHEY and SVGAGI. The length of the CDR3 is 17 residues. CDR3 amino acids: CASSYSIPGASTDTQYF.

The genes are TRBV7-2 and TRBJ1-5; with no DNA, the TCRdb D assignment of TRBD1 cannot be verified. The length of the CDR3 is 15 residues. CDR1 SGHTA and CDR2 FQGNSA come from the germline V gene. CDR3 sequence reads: CASSLFGTPNQPQHF.

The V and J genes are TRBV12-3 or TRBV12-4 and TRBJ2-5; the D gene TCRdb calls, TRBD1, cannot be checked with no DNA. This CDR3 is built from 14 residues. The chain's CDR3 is CASSPYGQQETQYF.

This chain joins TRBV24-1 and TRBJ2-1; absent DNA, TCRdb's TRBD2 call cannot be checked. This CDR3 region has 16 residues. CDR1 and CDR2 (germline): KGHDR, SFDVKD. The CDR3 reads CATSGTGTTTYNEQFF.

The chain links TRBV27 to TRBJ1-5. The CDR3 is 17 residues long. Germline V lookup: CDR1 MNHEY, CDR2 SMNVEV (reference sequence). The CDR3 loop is CASSLSWQGVYNQPQHF.

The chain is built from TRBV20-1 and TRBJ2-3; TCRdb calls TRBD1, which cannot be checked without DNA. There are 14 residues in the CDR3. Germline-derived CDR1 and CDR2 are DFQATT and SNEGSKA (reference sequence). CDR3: CSARTGGRGGTQYF.

CDR3 protein: CAWRRIGTPMHEQYF. V is TRBV30 and J is TRBJ2-7; lacking DNA, the TRBD2 call made by TCRdb goes unchecked. Per the germline V gene, CDR1 is GTSNPN and CDR2 is SVGIG (reference sequence). The CDR3 contains 15 residues.

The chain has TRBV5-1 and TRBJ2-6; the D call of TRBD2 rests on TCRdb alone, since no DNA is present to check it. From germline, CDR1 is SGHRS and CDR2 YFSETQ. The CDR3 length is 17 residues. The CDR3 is CASSLASGISGANVLTF.

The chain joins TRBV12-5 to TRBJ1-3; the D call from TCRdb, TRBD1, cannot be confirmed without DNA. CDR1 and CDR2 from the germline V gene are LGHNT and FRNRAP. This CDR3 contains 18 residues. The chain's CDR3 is CASGLTQGSGSSGNTIYF. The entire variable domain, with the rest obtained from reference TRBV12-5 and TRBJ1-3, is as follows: DARVTQTPRHKVTEMGQEVTMRCQPILGHNTVFWYRQTMMQGLELLAYFRNRAPLDDSGMPKDRFSAEMPDATLATLKIQPSEPRDSAVYFCASGLTQGSGSSGNTIYFGEGSWLTVV.

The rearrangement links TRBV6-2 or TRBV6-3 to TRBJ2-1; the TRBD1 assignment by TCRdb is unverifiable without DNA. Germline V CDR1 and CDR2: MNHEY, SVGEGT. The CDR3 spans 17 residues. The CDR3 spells CASSYTTTGGDADEQFF.

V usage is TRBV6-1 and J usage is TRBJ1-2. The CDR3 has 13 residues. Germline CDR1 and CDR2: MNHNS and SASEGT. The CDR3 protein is CASARMGKNGYTF.

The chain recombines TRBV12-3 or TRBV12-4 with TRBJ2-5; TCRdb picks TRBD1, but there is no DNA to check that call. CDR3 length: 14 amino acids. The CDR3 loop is CASSLRGPRETQYF.

The CDR3 protein is CSASVRVGKNIQYF. This chain connects TRBV20-1 to TRBJ2-4; the D gene TCRdb calls, TRBD1, cannot be checked with no DNA. Germline CDR1 reads DFQATT; CDR2 reads SNEGSKA (reference sequence). This CDR3 comprises 14 residues.

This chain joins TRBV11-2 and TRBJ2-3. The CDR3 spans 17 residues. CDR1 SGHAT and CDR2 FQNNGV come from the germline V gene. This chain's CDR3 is CASSQRLSGTSTDTQYF.

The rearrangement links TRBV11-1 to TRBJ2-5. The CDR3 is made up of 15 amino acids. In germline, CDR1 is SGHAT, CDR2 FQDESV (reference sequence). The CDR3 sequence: CASSLATDRQETQYF.

The CDR3 spells CASSRRLAGGNEEQFF. This chain joins TRBV4-3 and TRBJ2-1; TCRdb returns TRBD2, unconfirmable since there is no DNA. Germline CDR1 LGHNA, CDR2 YSLEER. The CDR3 loop spans 16 amino acids.

CDR3 region: CASSQGTGFYNEQFF. The chain joins TRBV3-1 to TRBJ2-1; TCRdb's assignment of TRBD1 cannot be checked, as there is no DNA. Germline CDR1 LGHDT, CDR2 YNNKEL (reference sequence). The CDR3 is made up of 15 amino acids.

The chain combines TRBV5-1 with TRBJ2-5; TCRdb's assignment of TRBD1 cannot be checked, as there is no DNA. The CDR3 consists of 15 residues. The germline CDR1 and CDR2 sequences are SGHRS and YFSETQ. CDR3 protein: CASCSEGQSSETQYF.

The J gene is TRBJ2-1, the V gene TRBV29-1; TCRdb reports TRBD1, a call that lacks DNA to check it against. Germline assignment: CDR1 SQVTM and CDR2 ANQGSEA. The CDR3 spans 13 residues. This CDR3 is CSGMSPGNNEQFF.

CDR3 region: CAISPLAEENNEQFF. The genes are TRBV10-3 and TRBJ2-1; there is no DNA to check the TCRdb D call of TRBD2. This CDR3 has 15 residues. CDR1 and CDR2 from the germline V gene are ENHRY and SYGVKD.